This TCR beta chain was found in a study of blood T cells in healthy people across ages. Study outcomes and limitations: There were more naive CD4+ cells and higher diversity in long-lived donors than in aged donors. Naive T cell percentage and TCR beta diversity correlated strongly.

Germline CDR1 and CDR2: SGHDT and YYEEEE. Losses at the gene ends were 1 base for V and 8 bases for J; bases not matched to a gene: 13. There are 16 residues in the CDR3. This clonotype showed up just a few times. Its antigen is undetermined. A sample-barcoded 5' primer and a J-beta primer mix were used in a second PCR of roughly 6 to 11 cycles. Each single sample gave us at least 3 million CDR3-containing paired-end reads. Each CDR3 protein gets one entry after TCRdb re-called the 5' RACE reads with MiXCR. The data contain 1.6 million or so distinct CDR3 sequences, roughly 32% of them singletons. The chain is built from TRBV5-6 and TRBJ1-2; 8 bases line up with TRBD1. The source material was blood. The sequence was collected from a woman under 40 in good health. CDR3 sequence reads: CASSLRLDRGTGGYTF. Written as DNA, the CDR3 is TGTGCCAGCAGCTTGCGCTTAGACAGGGGAACGGGAGGCTACACCTTC.